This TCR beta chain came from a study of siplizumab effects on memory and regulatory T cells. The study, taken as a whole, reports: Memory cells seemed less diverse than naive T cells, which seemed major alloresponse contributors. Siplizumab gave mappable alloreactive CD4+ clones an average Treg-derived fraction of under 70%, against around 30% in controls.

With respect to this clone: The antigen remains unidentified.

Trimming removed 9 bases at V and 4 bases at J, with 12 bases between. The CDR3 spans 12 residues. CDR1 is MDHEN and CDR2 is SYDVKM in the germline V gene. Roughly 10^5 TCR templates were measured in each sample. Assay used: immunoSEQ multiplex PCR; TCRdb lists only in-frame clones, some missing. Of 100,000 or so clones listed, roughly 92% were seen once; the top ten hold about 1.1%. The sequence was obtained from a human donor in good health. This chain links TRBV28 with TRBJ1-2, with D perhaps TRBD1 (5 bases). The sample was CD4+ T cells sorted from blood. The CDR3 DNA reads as TGTGCCAGTCTGGACAACTCCTATGGCTACACCTTC. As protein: CASLDNSYGYTF.